Listed here are 8 T cell receptor beta chains from one sample, sequenced in a study of cytomegalovirus exposure and HLA in healthy donors. The primer mix had 60 Vbeta and 13 Jbeta primers. TCRdb keeps only in-frame clones here, not all; method: immunoSEQ multiplex PCR. The data contain approximately 220,000 clones, over 80% of them seen just once; the ten biggest clones take up 0.71%. Material: PBMCs. The receptors originated from a boy aged 2 to 10 in good health and CMV-seronegative.

This clone was seen a single time. This chain joins TRBV10-3 and TRBJ1-1; unclear D gene. Germline CDR1 reads ENHRY; CDR2 reads SYGVKD. V lost 6 bases and J lost 4, with 12 bases in between. This CDR3 comprises 13 residues. As DNA, the CDR3 is TGTGCCATCAGGGGAGGGAACCCCACTGAAGCTTTCTTT. It encodes CAIRGGNPTEAFF.

This clone was recorded once. This chain links TRBV7-6 with TRBJ2-1; 14 bases are shared with TRBD2. With 5 bases clipped from V and 7 bases from J, the junction kept 10 bases outside the gene matches. The CDR3 is made up of 17 amino acids. Germline CDR1 SGHVS, CDR2 FNYEAQ. The CDR3 DNA follows: TGTGCCAGCAGCCAAACCATGACTAGCGGGGGGGCGAATGAGCAGTTCTTC. Protein: CASSQTMTSGGANEQFF.

The CDR3 DNA reads TGCGCCAGCAGCTTGGATGGGAGGAGCAATCAGCCCCAGCATTTT. Encoded protein: CASSLDGRSNQPQHF. The rearrangement joins TRBV5-1 to TRBJ1-5; D is undetermined. Germline V gene lookup returns CDR1 SGHRS and CDR2 YFSETQ. The CDR3 is 15 amino acids. V was shortened by 0 bases and J by 1 base, with 8 bases between the two germline ends.

The chain is built from TRBV6-1 and TRBJ2-7; D unresolved. The CDR3 is 12 amino acids. Trimming pared 0 bases from V and 6 bases from J, leaving 6 bases between. Per the germline V gene, CDR1 is MNHNS and CDR2 is SASEGT. This chain's CDR3 is CASSEARLEQYF. The CDR3 DNA is TGTGCCAGCAGTGAAGCGCGGCTCGAGCAGTACTTC.

The chain is built from TRBV5-6 and TRBJ2-3; D possibly corresponds to TRBD1 (7 bases). V was cut by 0 bases and J by 9 bases, with 14 bases left in between. Germline CDR1 reads SGHDT; CDR2 reads YYEEEE. The CDR3 consists of 14 residues. CDR3 DNA: TGTGCCAGCAGCTTGGCTGGAGGGGGCATCACGCAGTATTTT. Translated, it gives CASSLAGGGITQYF.

The V gene is TRBV19, the J gene TRBJ1-1, with 8 bases aligning to TRBD1. CDR1 LNHDA and CDR2 SQIVND come from the germline V gene (reference sequence). Germline trimming cut 5 bases from V and 4 bases from J; bases unmatched to any gene: 6. The CDR3 spans 14 residues. The DNA for the CDR3 is TGTGCCAGTAGTTCCAGGACAGGGTTCACTGAAGCTTTCTTT. This encodes CASSSRTGFTEAFF.

This clone was seen just once. V and J are TRBV14 and TRBJ2-1, with a tentative D call TRBD2 (5 bases). The ends were cut back, 6 bases at V and 7 bases at J, with 10 bases in the middle. The CDR3 spans 12 residues. CDR1 and CDR2 from the germline V gene are SGHDN and FVKESK. CDR3 coding DNA: TGTGCCAGCAGTATAGCGAGTAATGAGCAGTTCTTC. The encoded protein is CASSIASNEQFF.

The chain combines TRBV19 with TRBJ2-5; 11 bases align to TRBD2. V shed 5 bases, J shed 5 bases, and the junction held 7 bases outside the gene matches. This CDR3 region has 15 residues. The germline gives CDR1 LNHDA, CDR2 SQIVND (reference sequence). CDR3 loop: CASSFSGGAGETQYF. The CDR3 DNA reads TGTGCCAGTAGTTTTAGCGGGGGGGCCGGGGAGACCCAGTACTTC.